Listed here are 20 T cell receptor beta chains from one sample, sequenced in a study of lymphopenia after photon versus proton radiotherapy. Only in-frame clones appear in the TCRdb table, and some are missing; sequencing was by immunoSEQ multiplex PCR. The sample has over 25,000 clones; about 91% are singletons. The sample consisted of peripheral blood, taken from a patient treated with proton-based radiotherapy. The receptors shown here come from a woman aged 60 to 75 with cholangiocarcinoma. Some clones in this sample may be carry-over from other donors' samples.

The rearrangement links TRBV4-1 to TRBJ2-5, with D perhaps matching TRBD1 or TRBD2 (5 bases each). Germline-derived CDR1 and CDR2 are MGHRA and YSYEKL. The CDR3 loop spans 14 amino acids. The V end was cut by 4 bases, the J end by 5 bases, with 14 bases between. In DNA, the CDR3 is TGCGCCAGCAGCCTCCCCGGCAGGGAGGAGACCCAGTACTTC. Amino acids: CASSLPGREETQYF.

This chain connects TRBV7-9 to TRBJ2-6; D may be TRBD1 or TRBD2 (5 bases each). This CDR3 has 15 amino acids. The V end was cut by 5 bases, the J end by 6 bases, with 14 bases between. The germline CDR1 and CDR2 sequences are SEHNR and FQNEAQ (reference sequence). CDR3: CASSLRDPPANVLTF. The CDR3 DNA follows: TGTGCCAGCAGCCTCAGGGACCCACCGGCCAACGTCCTGACTTTC.

The chain employs TRBV18 and TRBJ1-5; 10 bases fit TRBD1. Looked up from germline, CDR1 is KGHSH and CDR2 is LQKENI. This CDR3 spans 19 amino acids. The ends lost 4 bases at V and 1 base at J; junction bases unmatched: 13. The DNA of the CDR3 is TGTGCCAGCTCACTCCTTCCCGGGACAGGGGCCTTGAGCAATCAGCCCCAGCATTTT. Translated: CASSLLPGTGALSNQPQHF.

The CDR3 region is CASSSSIPGTVNTEAFF. The DNA for the CDR3 is TGTGCCAGCAGTTCGTCCATTCCCGGGACAGTGAACACTGAAGCTTTCTTT. This chain connects TRBV27 to TRBJ1-1; 7 bases are a match to TRBD1. The germline V gene has CDR1 MNHEY and CDR2 SMNVEV (reference sequence). The CDR3 extends over 17 amino acids. V was pared by 4 bases and J by 0 bases, with 11 bases of the junction left unmatched.

V and J are TRBV18 and TRBJ2-2, with 9 bases matching TRBD1. Trimming at V came to 4 bases and at J to 4 bases, leaving 1 base not matched to a gene. Germline V gene sequence: CDR1 KGHSH, CDR2 LQKENI. The CDR3 loop spans 14 amino acids. CDR3 nucleotide sequence: TGTGCCAGCTCACTGACAGGGGGCACCGGGGAGCTGTTTTTT. Its translation is CASSLTGGTGELFF.

V usage is TRBV4-3 and J usage is TRBJ2-2; 9 bases match TRBD2. The CDR3 length is 17 residues. Unmatched junction bases numbered 7, after V lost 0 bases and J lost 5 bases. From germline, CDR1 is LGHNA and CDR2 YSLEER. The CDR3 nucleotides read TGCGCCAGCAGCCAAGATGCCGGGCGGGAGGGGACCGGGGAGCTGTTTTTT. Encoded protein: CASSQDAGREGTGELFF.

V and J are TRBV9 and TRBJ1-2; D possibly corresponds to TRBD1 (6 bases). The CDR3 is 14 amino acids. Germline values: CDR1 SGDLS, CDR2 YYNGEE. V lost 4 bases and J lost 7, with 17 bases in between. The CDR3 loop is CASSPTGLESGYTF. CDR3 bases: TGTGCCAGCAGCCCCACAGGGTTGGAGAGTGGCTACACCTTC.

The chain joins TRBV5-1 to TRBJ2-1, with TRBD2 as a possible D gene (5 bases). Trimming took 3 bases from V and 5 from J, leaving 6 bases between them. The V gene's germline CDR1 is SGHRS and CDR2 YFSETQ. CDR3 length: 12 amino acids. CDR3 DNA: TGCGCCAGCAGCTCACTAGACAATGAGCAGTTCTTC. Translation gives CASSSLDNEQFF.

This clone was recorded once. The J gene is TRBJ2-1, the V gene TRBV9; perhaps TRBD2 as D (5 bases). CDR1 is SGDLS, CDR2 YYNGEE, per germline. Deletions cut 4 bases from V and 7 bases from J, with 15 bases between. The CDR3 is made up of 14 amino acids. CDR3 DNA sequence: TGTGCCAGCAGCCCTGCGGCCGGGGAAAATGAGCAGTTCTTC. It specifies CASSPAAGENEQFF.

This sequence joins TRBV6-6 and TRBJ2-1; D gene unclear. There are 15 residues in the CDR3. V lost 5 bases and J lost 0, with 11 bases in between. In germline, CDR1 is MNHNY, CDR2 SVGAGI (reference sequence). CDR3 loop: CASSPAVSSYNEQFF. The CDR3 DNA reads TGTGCCAGCAGTCCGGCCGTAAGCTCCTACAATGAGCAGTTCTTC.

V usage is TRBV19 and J usage is TRBJ2-7; maybe TRBD2 (6 bases). The CDR3 has 16 amino acids. Looked up from germline, CDR1 is LNHDA and CDR2 is SQIVND (reference sequence). V lost 3 bases and J 0 bases, leaving 15 bases between the germline ends. The chain's CDR3 is CASSILPGVNSYEQYF. Written as DNA, the CDR3 is TGTGCCAGTAGTATTCTCCCGGGGGTAAACTCCTACGAGCAGTACTTC.

This rearrangement joins TRBV6-5 to TRBJ1-1; 7 bases agree with TRBD1. Germline CDR1 reads MNHEY; CDR2 reads SVGAGI. This CDR3 has 15 residues. V trimming: 2 bases; J trimming: 5 bases; junction bases outside the gene matches: 8. In nucleotides, the CDR3 is TGTGCCAGCAGTTACGCGGACAGGACGGGGACTGAAGCTTTCTTT. It specifies CASSYADRTGTEAFF.

CDR3 DNA sequence: TGTGCCAGCTCACGGTCCGGGACAGGGGGCGGTCAGCCCCAGCATTTT. Translated, it gives CASSRSGTGGGQPQHF. This chain joins TRBV18 and TRBJ1-5, with 12 bases identical to TRBD1. Looked up from germline, CDR1 is KGHSH and CDR2 is LQKENI. CDR3 length: 16 residues. The V gene end was trimmed by 4 bases and the J gene end by 6 bases; junction bases not matched to a gene: 7.

For the CDR3, the DNA is TGTGCCAGCAGCTTAGACCCAACAAAGGGGGCGGATACGCAGTATTTT. This encodes CASSLDPTKGADTQYF. The chain couples TRBV7-8 to TRBJ2-3; 7 nucleotides align to TRBD1. The length of the CDR3 is 16 residues. V was pared by 1 base and J by 6 bases, with 10 bases of the junction left unmatched. Germline-derived CDR1 and CDR2 are SGHVS and FQNEAQ.

This chain connects TRBV7-2 to TRBJ2-1; 10 positions match TRBD2. J lost 4 bases, V lost 5 bases, and 14 bases had no gene match. Germline-derived CDR1 and CDR2 are SGHTA and FQGNSA. CDR3 length: 18 residues. The CDR3 loop reads CASSPSHLLAGPYNEQFF. Written as DNA, the CDR3 is TGTGCCAGCAGCCCTAGCCATCTACTAGCGGGGCCTTACAATGAGCAGTTCTTC. The whole variable domain, remainder taken from reference TRBV7-2 and TRBJ2-1, is GAGVSQSPSNKVTEKGKDVELRCDPISGHTALYWYRQSLGQGLEFLIYFQGNSAPDKSGLPSDRFSAERTGGSVSTLTIQRTQQEDSAVYLCASSPSHLLAGPYNEQFFGPGTRLTVL.

The rearrangement links TRBV2 to TRBJ2-7; 7 bases are shared with TRBD1. Losses at the gene ends were 4 bases for V and 2 bases for J; bases not matched to a gene: 2. This CDR3 is built from 13 residues. From germline, CDR1 is SNHLY and CDR2 FYNNEI. In DNA form, the CDR3 reads TGTGCCAGCAGTGTGGGACAGACCTACGAGCAGTACTTC. Protein: CASSVGQTYEQYF.

The V and J genes are TRBV7-9 and TRBJ1-5, with a weak D call TRBD1 (6 bases). Germline-derived CDR1 and CDR2 are SEHNR and FQNEAQ (reference sequence). V shed 5 bases and J shed 11 bases, with 16 bases lying between them. The CDR3 runs 13 residues. CDR3: CASSGGPLGTQHF. Here the CDR3 DNA reads TGTGCCAGCAGCGGGGGGCCACTAGGGACCCAGCATTTT.

The chain links TRBV29-1 to TRBJ2-7; D is undetermined. The CDR3 sequence is 11 residues long. Trimming removed 4 bases from V and 3 bases from J, with 7 bases in between. From germline, CDR1 is SQVTM and CDR2 ANQGSEA. In DNA form, the CDR3 reads TGCAGCGTTGGTAGCTACTACGAGCAGTACTTC. Its protein is CSVGSYYEQYF.

J is TRBJ1-4 and V is TRBV18; D gene ambiguous. The germline V gene encodes CDR1 KGHSH and CDR2 LQKENI. V was cut by 2 bases and J by 5 bases, with 15 bases left in between. The CDR3 length is 16 residues. CDR3 nucleotide sequence: TGTGCCAGCTCACCAACTCTAGGGCAGCAAAATGAAAAACTGTTTTTT. This translates into CASSPTLGQQNEKLFF.

J is TRBJ2-7 and V is TRBV6-1; D is perhaps TRBD1 (6 bases). V was clipped by 6 bases and J by 3 bases, with 9 bases between them. Looked up from germline, CDR1 is MNHNS and CDR2 is SASEGT. The CDR3 is made up of 12 amino acids. CDR3 nucleotide sequence: TGTGCCAGCAGCCGGGACAACTACGAGCAGTACTTC. It specifies CASSRDNYEQYF.